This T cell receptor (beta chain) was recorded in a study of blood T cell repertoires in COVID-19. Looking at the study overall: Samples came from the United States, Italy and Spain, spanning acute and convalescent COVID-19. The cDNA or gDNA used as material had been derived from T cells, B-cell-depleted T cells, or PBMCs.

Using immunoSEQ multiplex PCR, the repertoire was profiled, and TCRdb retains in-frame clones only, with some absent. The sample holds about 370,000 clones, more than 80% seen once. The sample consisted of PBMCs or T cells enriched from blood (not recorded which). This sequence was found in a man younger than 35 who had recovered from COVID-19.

The CDR3 DNA is TGCGCCAGCAGCCAAGGCGGGGAGGCCGAGCAGTACTTC. Its translation is CASSQGGEAEQYF. The rearrangement links TRBV4-1 to TRBJ2-7; TRBD2 might be the D (6 bases). CDR1 MGHRA and CDR2 YSYEKL come from the germline V gene. This CDR3 spans 13 amino acids. Trimming removed 1 base at V and 6 bases at J, with 10 bases between.